The next 10 T cell receptor beta chains were all read from a single sample in a study of T cell repertoires in cytomegalovirus infection. TCRdb used MiXCR to reprocess the reads, holding one entry per CDR3 protein. The sample has 120,000 to 150,000 distinct CDR3 sequences, about 6% seen once. Sequencing input: PBMCs. These TCRs come from a human donor in good health (CMV status not recorded). Some clones in this sample may be carry-over from other donors' samples.

This clonotype was seen only a few times. The rearrangement uses TRBV27 and TRBJ2-2; TRBD1 matches at 7 bases. The germline CDR1 and CDR2 sequences are MNHEY and SMNVEV (reference sequence). Trimming removed 7 bases from V and 1 base from J; junction bases left unmatched: 6. The CDR3 is made up of 15 amino acids. The CDR3 DNA follows: TGTGCCAGCACCTGGACAGGCAGGAACACCGGGGAGCTGTTTTTT. It specifies CASTWTGRNTGELFF.

This clonotype was counted at least ten times. The chain couples TRBV28 to TRBJ1-5; 7 positions match TRBD1. Germline V gene data show CDR1 as MDHEN and CDR2 as SYDVKM. The CDR3 has 15 residues. V trimming: 6 bases; J trimming: 0 bases; junction bases outside the gene matches: 5. The CDR3 bases are TGTGCCAGCAGAACGGGACAGAATAGCAATCAGCCCCAGCATTTT. Its protein is CASRTGQNSNQPQHF. Complete variable domain (other parts from reference TRBV28 and TRBJ1-5): DVKVTQSSRYLVKRTGEKVFLECVQDMDHENMFWYRQDPGLGLRLIYFSYDVKMKEKGDIPEGYSVSREKKERFSLILESASTNQTSMYLCASRTGQNSNQPQHFGDGTRLSIL.

The sample holds many counts of this clonotype. The rearrangement links TRBV10-3 to TRBJ2-3; 7 bases match TRBD2. This CDR3 region has 16 residues. V lost 2 bases to trimming and J lost 1 base; unmatched junction nucleotides: 6. Per germline, CDR1 ENHRY and CDR2 SYGVKD. CDR3 residues: CAISEGPGGGTDTQYF. CDR3 sequence (DNA): TGTGCCATCAGTGAGGGGCCGGGGGGTGGCACAGATACGCAGTATTTT.

There are many counts of this clonotype. The chain employs TRBV7-8 and TRBJ2-1; 7 bases match TRBD1. This CDR3 contains 15 residues. Germline lookup yields CDR1 SGHVS and CDR2 FQNEAQ. V trimming: 5 bases; J trimming: 6 bases; junction bases outside the gene matches: 10. Here the CDR3 DNA reads TGTGCCAGCAGCCGACGACAGGGTCCGAGCAATGAGCAGTTCTTC. Amino acids: CASSRRQGPSNEQFF.

Concerning this clonotype itself: A much larger clone lies a single base off, so this may be a read error. The V gene is TRBV28, the J gene TRBJ1-4; D ambiguous. Germline loops: CDR1 MDHEN, CDR2 SYDVKM. Trimming took 5 bases from V and 0 from J, leaving 16 bases between them. The length of the CDR3 is 17 residues. The CDR3 loop is CASSPPPQTTTNEKLFF. The CDR3, as DNA: TGTGCCAGCAGTCCCCCCCCACAAACGACAACTAATGAAAAACTGTTTTTT.

This clonotype occurred a few times. This sequence joins TRBV30 and TRBJ2-3; no reliable D call. Germline V lookup: CDR1 GTSNPN, CDR2 SVGIG (reference sequence). V was pared by 4 bases and J by 5 bases, with 7 bases between. The CDR3 consists of 11 residues. The CDR3 coding sequence is TGTGCCTGGAAAAATGGAGATACGCAGTATTTT. Protein sequence: CAWKNGDTQYF.

This clonotype was recorded many times. The chain uses TRBV2 and TRBJ2-7, with TRBD2 matching 13 bases. The germline V gene has CDR1 SNHLY and CDR2 FYNNEI. Germline trimming cut 3 bases from V and 12 bases from J; bases unmatched to any gene: 8. The CDR3 extends over 14 amino acids. As DNA, the CDR3 is TGTGCCAGCAGTGATGGACTAGCGGGGGTTTTCGGGTACTTC. Its protein is CASSDGLAGVFGYF.

This clonotype has at least ten counts. The chain employs TRBV10-3 and TRBJ2-3; 12 positions match TRBD2. CDR3 length: 14 amino acids. V lost 10 bases and J lost 1; bases outside the gene matches: 3. Germline V gene lookup returns CDR1 ENHRY and CDR2 SYGVKD. The CDR3 nucleotides are TGTGCCAAAACTAGCGGGGGGCGCACAGATACGCAGTATTTT. Amino acids: CAKTSGGRTDTQYF.

At least ten counts were recorded for this clonotype. At one boundary the junction diverges from the germline segment, which might be a read error. This chain's CDR3 is CASSFPSRPALSYEQHF. The CDR3 DNA is TGTGCCAGCAGCTTCCCATCCCGACCTGCCCTATCCTACGAGCAGCACTTC. The chain is built from TRBV7-2 and TRBJ2-7, with D uncertain. Looked up from germline, CDR1 is SGHTA and CDR2 is FQGNSA. The CDR3 sequence is 17 residues long.

This clonotype was detected a few times. V gene TRBV7-2 combines with J gene TRBJ2-7; 7 bases map to TRBD2. Germline CDR1 and CDR2: SGHTA and FQGNSA. J lost 4 bases, V lost 8 bases, and 11 bases had no gene match. The CDR3 contains 14 residues. The CDR3 DNA reads TGTGCCAGCCGACGGTGGGGGGGTGGGTACGAGCAGTACTTC. Translated, it gives CASRRWGGGYEQYF. The complete variable domain, with remaining parts taken from reference TRBV7-2 and TRBJ2-7, reads GAGVSQSPSNKVTEKGKDVELRCDPISGHTALYWYRQSLGQGLEFLIYFQGNSAPDKSGLPSDRFSAERTGGSVSTLTIQRTQQEDSAVYLCASRRWGGGYEQYFGPGTRLTVT.